This paragraph reports one T cell receptor (beta chain). What it recognizes is unknown. The sample belongs to a study of OX40 agonist ivuxolimab in advanced cancers. Background on the study: Patients undergoing dose escalation presented with hepatocellular carcinoma, melanoma, renal cell or head and neck cancer. Findings and caveats of the study: Both CD4+ and CD8+ T cell populations in blood had undergone clonal expansion by week 6 at 0.1 to 3.0 mg/kg.

The CDR3 covers 16 residues. V shed 5 bases and J shed 5 bases, with 16 bases lying between them. CDR1 and CDR2 from the germline V gene are SEHNR and FQNEAQ (reference sequence). Sampling times: baseline, cycle 4 day 1, cycle 7 day 1. Here immunoSEQ multiplex PCR was the method, and the copy in TCRdb shows in-frame clones only, minus some. Among roughly 89,000 clones listed, around 84% were seen once. This TCR came from an adult with an advanced solid tumor such as melanoma, head and neck, liver or kidney cancer. V gene TRBV7-9 combines with J gene TRBJ1-6; a possible D gene is TRBD1 (5 bases). The specimen was CD4+ or CD8+ T cells sorted from blood, collected in a trial of the OX40 agonist ivuxolimab. This CDR3 is CASSPPPGRNNSPLHF. CDR3 coding DNA: TGTGCCAGCAGCCCCCCCCCAGGGAGAAATAATTCACCCCTCCACTTT.